Below, 3 T cell receptor beta chains from the same sample are listed, as sequenced in a study of T and B cells in COVID-19 patients. TRB rearrangements were amplified by multiplex PCR with BIOMED2 TRB-A/B primers. TCRdb ran MiXCR on the multiplex PCR reads and lists one entry per CDR3 protein. The sample has about 7,000 distinct CDR3 sequences, 25% to 35% seen once. From blood, about 220-500 ng of genomic DNA served as TRB template. Sequenced material: blood. The receptors shown here come from a human donor with active COVID-19.

Only a few counts were recorded for this clonotype. The genes are TRBV7-9 and TRBJ2-2, with D unclear. This CDR3 spans 16 amino acids. Germline CDR1 reads SEHNR; CDR2 reads FQNEAQ (reference sequence). V shed 2 bases and J shed 0 bases, with 10 bases lying between them. CDR3 residues: CASSLIDSPNTGELFF. The CDR3 DNA reads TGTGCCAGCAGCTTAATCGACTCTCCGAACACCGGGGAGCTGTTTTTT. Variable domain in full (rest from reference TRBV7-9 and TRBJ2-2): DTGVSQNPRHKITKRGQNVTFRCDPISEHNRLYWYRQTLGQGPEFLTYFQNEAQLEKSRLLSDRFSAERPKGSFSTLEIQRTEQGDSAMYLCASSLIDSPNTGELFFGEGSRLTVL.

J is TRBJ2-3 and V is TRBV6-1, with TRBD2 matching over 15 bases. Per the germline V gene, CDR1 is MNHNS and CDR2 is SASEGT. Germline trimming cut 4 bases from V and 4 bases from J; bases unmatched to any gene: 6. CDR3 size: 17 residues. The CDR3 region has the DNA TGTGCCAGCAGTGGACCCCGGACTAGCGGGGGGGCAGATACGCAGTATTTT. It encodes CASSGPRTSGGADTQYF.

V and J are TRBV6-8 and TRBJ1-5, with a possible D match to TRBD1 (5 bases). Between the trimmed V and J ends, which lost 8 bases and 1 base, there was a span of 15 bases. This CDR3 is built from 15 residues. CDR1 is MNHGY, CDR2 SAAAGT, per germline. CDR3 sequence: CASRDSGSSNQPQHF. The DNA for the CDR3 is TGTGCCAGCCGGGACTCAGGGTCAAGCAATCAGCCCCAGCATTTT.